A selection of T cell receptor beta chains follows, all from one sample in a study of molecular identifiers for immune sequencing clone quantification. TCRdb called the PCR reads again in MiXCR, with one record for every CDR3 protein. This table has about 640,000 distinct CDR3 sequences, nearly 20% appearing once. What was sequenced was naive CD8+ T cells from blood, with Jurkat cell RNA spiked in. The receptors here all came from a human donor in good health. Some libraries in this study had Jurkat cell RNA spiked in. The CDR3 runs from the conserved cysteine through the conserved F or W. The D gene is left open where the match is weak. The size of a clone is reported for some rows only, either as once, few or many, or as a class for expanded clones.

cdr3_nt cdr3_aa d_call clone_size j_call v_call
TGTGCCAGCAGTTTCGCGGGGGCGCAGCCCCAGCATTTT CASSFAGAQPQHF . many TRBJ1-5 TRBV27
TGTGCCAGCAAGCATACTGGGGCCAACGTCCTGACTTTC CASKHTGANVLTF . many TRBJ2-6 TRBV12-3/TRBV12-4
TGCAGTGCTAGATCCCCGACAGGGGGCCTGGAAAAACTGTTTTTT CSARSPTGGLEKLFF TRBD1 few TRBJ1-4 TRBV20-1
TGTGCCAGCAGTTTCCAGAGGGCCTATGGCTACACCTTC CASSFQRAYGYTF . many TRBJ1-2 TRBV28
TGTGCCAGCAGCCCCTGGGGCAGCTCCTACGAGCAGTACTTC CASSPWGSSYEQYF . . TRBJ2-7 TRBV16
TGTGCCAGCACCCAAGCGGCTAGCGGACAAGAGACCCAGTACTTC CASTQAASGQETQYF TRBD2 few TRBJ2-5 TRBV2
TGTGCCAGCAGCTTAGTTGGGACAGGCTGGGATCAGCCCCAGCATTTT CASSLVGTGWDQPQHF TRBD1 many TRBJ1-5 TRBV7-9
TGTGCCAGCAGCCAAGAAGGGCTAGCGGCAGCCTCCTACGAGCAGTACTTC CASSQEGLAAASYEQYF TRBD2 many TRBJ2-7 TRBV4-2
TGTGCCAGCAGTTTGACAGGGGAAAATAGCAATCAGCCCCAGCATTTT CASSLTGENSNQPQHF TRBD1 . TRBJ1-5 TRBV27
TGCAGCGTTGAAGTCACGCGCGATACGCAGTATTTT CSVEVTRDTQYF . many TRBJ2-3 TRBV29-1
TGTGCCAGTAGTACCGGGACTAGAGGGGCGGCAGATACGCAGTATTTT CASSTGTRGAADTQYF TRBD2 few TRBJ2-3 TRBV19
TGTGCCAGCAGTGGACAGACAAACACAGATACGCAGTATTTT CASSGQTNTDTQYF . many TRBJ2-3 TRBV6-5
TGTGCCATCAGTGCTGTACAGGGCTCCTACGAGCAGTACTTC CAISAVQGSYEQYF . many TRBJ2-7 TRBV10-3
TGTGCCAGCAGCAACTGGACAGGGGCGCCCTACGAGCAGTACTTC CASSNWTGAPYEQYF TRBD1 . TRBJ2-7 TRBV7-8
TGCGCCAGCAGGGTAGCGGTCTCCTACGAGCAGTACTTC CASRVAVSYEQYF . many TRBJ2-7 TRBV5-1
TGTGCCAGCAGCTCGCCCGACAGGCCGAACACTGAAGCTTTCTTT CASSSPDRPNTEAFF . . TRBJ1-1 TRBV11-2
TGTGCCAGCAGCCCTCCGGGAGAGGGATCCTACGAGCAGTACTTC CASSPPGEGSYEQYF . many TRBJ2-7 TRBV5-5
TGTGCCAGCAGCTATCCAATTGGGGTGAACACTGAAGCTTTCTTT CASSYPIGVNTEAFF . many TRBJ1-1 TRBV13
TGTGCCAGCTGTAGATCTCAAGAGACTAATGAAAAACTGTTTTTT CASCRSQETNEKLFF . many TRBJ1-4 TRBV2
TGTTCCAGTAGTATCGGCAGGAACACCGGGGAGCTGTTTTTT CSSSIGRNTGELFF . . TRBJ2-2 TRBV19
TGTGCCAGCAGCCACCTCCAGACAGGAGCGAACACTGAAGCTTTCTTT CASSHLQTGANTEAFF . many TRBJ1-1 TRBV14
TGTGCCAGCAGTGCATTTGGGGGGCCCACGTACGAGCAGTACTTC CASSAFGGPTYEQYF . . TRBJ2-7 TRBV6-1
TGCGCCAGCAGCCAAGAGGGGTTTGAGCAGTTCTTC CASSQEGFEQFF . many TRBJ2-1 TRBV4-3
TGTGCCAGCAGCCAGGCAGCGGGCCCAGGGTACAATGAGCAGTTCTTC CASSQAAGPGYNEQFF . few TRBJ2-1 TRBV4-2
TGTGCCAGCAGCTTAGCCCCAGGACAGGGGGCATCCTATAATTCACCCCTCCACTTT CASSLAPGQGASYNSPLHF TRBD1 few TRBJ1-6 TRBV7-9
TGTGCCAGCAGCTTAGGGGCCCTCGTGCTAGCGGGGTTAGGTGAGCAGTTCTTC CASSLGALVLAGLGEQFF TRBD2 many TRBJ2-1 TRBV11-2
TGTGCCAGCGGGATGACTAGGAAAACAGATACGCAGTATTTT CASGMTRKTDTQYF . many TRBJ2-3 TRBV6-2/TRBV6-3
TGTGCCAGCAGTGAGCTAACGGGAGGAAACGAGCAGTACTTC CASSELTGGNEQYF TRBD2 . TRBJ2-7 TRBV27
TGTGCCAGCAGCGTATCCGCGGGCGACCAAGAGACCCAGTACTTC CASSVSAGDQETQYF . many TRBJ2-5 TRBV9
TGCGCCAGCAGTACCGGGACAGGGATAATATATCCGAACACTGAAGCTTTCTTT CASSTGTGIIYPNTEAFF TRBD1 . TRBJ1-1 TRBV4-1
TGTGCCAGCAGCTTAGCCCCGGTCTCTGGGGCCAACGTCCTGACTTTC CASSLAPVSGANVLTF . . TRBJ2-6 TRBV13